The rows below give T cell receptor beta chains drawn from one sample of a study of T cell responses to AZD1222 COVID-19 vaccine. Repertoires were generated with immunoSEQ multiplex PCR, while TCRdb's copy carries only in-frame clones and drops some. The sample comprises about 98,000 clones, about 86% of which are singletons, and 4.5% to 6% rests with the top ten. Material: peripheral blood, obtained on day 0 of AZD1222 vaccination. The source is an adult in good health. The conserved cysteine and the conserved F or W are not part of the CDR3 here.

>TRBJ1-2|TRBV28
ASSIGGQINYGYT
>TRBJ1-1|TRBV28
ASSSQRRNTEAF
>TRBJ2-2|TRBV20-1
SARGTQGPGELF
>TRBJ1-6|TRBV7-3
ASSLGLNSPLH
>TRBJ1-1|TRBV5-1
ASSPDRPRTEAF
>TRBJ2-2|TRBV7-3
ASSLGAGSTGELF
>TRBJ1-2|TRBV23-1
ASSQGDRGESNYGYT
>TRBJ2-7|TRBV5-4
ASSFQSSSYEQY
>TRBJ2-3|TRBV9
ASSAGAHVKDTQY
>TRBJ1-1|TRBV9
ASSVTKMNTEAF
>TRBJ1-1|TRBV6-1
ASSEAMNTEAF
>TRBJ2-7|TRBV28
ASSLGLAVLSYEQY
>TRBJ2-1|TRBV7-2
ASSLGQGVYEQF
>TRBJ2-1|TRBV5-4
ASSPRGGQDNEQF
>TRBJ1-5|TRBV5-6
ASSLTRQGSFYQPQH
>TRBJ2-3|TRBV11-1
ASSLVGPGGDTQY
>TRBJ2-7|TRBV11-1
ASSVGQLYEQY
>TRBJ2-1|TRBV28
ASTGPGQPYNEQF
>TRBJ2-5|TRBV29-1
SVELHKRETQY
>TRBJ2-7|TRBV6-5
ASRPEAGKYEQY
>TRBJ2-7|TRBV25-1
ASSEWLGVREQY
>TRBJ1-1|TRBV2
ATRDTRSWNTEAF
>TRBJ1-2|TRBV7-2
ASSLAVGGSGGYT
>TRBJ1-6|TRBV25-1
ASANPGRNSPLH
>TRBJ1-3|TRBV7-6
ASSLEGRGILLQAGNTIY
>TRBJ2-1|TRBV19
ASAGGTGKARFYNEQF
>TRBJ1-2|TRBV16
ASSRITDYGYT
>TRBJ2-3|TRBV24-1
ATSEVSTDTQY
>TRBJ2-7|TRBV5-1
ASSPILGQGLSYEQY
>TRBJ1-4|TRBV27
ASSRQGANEKLF
>TRBJ2-2|TRBV5-4
ASSPGTSAYTGELF
>TRBJ2-5|TRBV7-3
ASSPSPGQGQETQY
>TRBJ1-6|TRBV15
ATSSDSRQGWNSPLH
>TRBJ2-2|TRBV4-2
ASSQEGTSDTGELF
>TRBJ2-3|TRBV29-1
SVYTDTQY
>TRBJ1-2|TRBV7-2
ASSSGQGSGYT
>TRBJ2-7|TRBV7-9
ASSFKVWGTSGYEQY
>TRBJ1-2|TRBV5-1
ASSSSGTPKPYGYT
>TRBJ2-1|TRBV28
ASTTVGDYNEQF
>TRBJ2-3|TRBV7-9
ASSSGTADTDTQY
>TRBJ1-1|TRBV3-1/TRBV3-2
ASSLASGNTEAF
>TRBJ2-2|TRBV24-1
ATSDLHLSRGNTGELF
>TRBJ1-6|TRBV19
ASSVEGPWVNSPLH
>TRBJ1-2|TRBV7-2
ASSRRPGLHLRAD